This T cell receptor beta chain was documented in a study of graft-versus-host responses after intestinal transplantation. Study-wide background: Each transplant was multivisceral, liver-intestinal, or isolated intestinal.

This CDR3 contains 18 residues. The germline CDR1 and CDR2 sequences are LNHDA and SQIVND (reference sequence). The V and J ends lost 3 bases and 1 base respectively, with 18 bases between them. Sequencing was performed with immunoSEQ multiplex PCR; in TCRdb, only in-frame clones are kept and a portion is missing. Here the sample spans some 41,000 clones, 95% being singletons. To note about this clone: The antigen is not known.

The receptor was derived from a human donor who was the organ donor for an intestinal transplant. Sequenced material: unstimulated CD8+ T cells sorted from spleen or lymph node cells, taken before transplant. The V gene is TRBV19, the J gene TRBJ2-2; D remains ambiguous. The CDR3 region is CASSIRFLLLQNTGELFF. In DNA form, the CDR3 reads TGTGCCAGTAGTATTCGTTTCCTTTTACTTCAGAACACCGGGGAGCTGTTTTTT.